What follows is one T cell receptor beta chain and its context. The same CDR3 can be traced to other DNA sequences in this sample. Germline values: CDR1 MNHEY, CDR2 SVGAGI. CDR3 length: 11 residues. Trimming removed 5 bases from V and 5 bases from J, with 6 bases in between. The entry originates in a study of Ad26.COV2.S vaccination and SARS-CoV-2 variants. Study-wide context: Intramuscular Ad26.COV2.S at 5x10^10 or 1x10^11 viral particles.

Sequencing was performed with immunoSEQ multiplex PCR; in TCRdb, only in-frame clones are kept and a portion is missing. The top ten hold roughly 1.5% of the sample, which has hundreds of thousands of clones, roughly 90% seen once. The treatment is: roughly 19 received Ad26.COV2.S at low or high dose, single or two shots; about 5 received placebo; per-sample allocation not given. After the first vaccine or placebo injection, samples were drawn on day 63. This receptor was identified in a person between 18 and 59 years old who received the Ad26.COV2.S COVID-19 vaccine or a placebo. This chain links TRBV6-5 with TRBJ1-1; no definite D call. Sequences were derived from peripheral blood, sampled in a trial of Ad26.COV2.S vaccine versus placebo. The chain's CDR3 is CASSRGTEAFF. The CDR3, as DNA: TGTGCCAGCAGTCGGGGAACTGAAGCTTTCTTT.